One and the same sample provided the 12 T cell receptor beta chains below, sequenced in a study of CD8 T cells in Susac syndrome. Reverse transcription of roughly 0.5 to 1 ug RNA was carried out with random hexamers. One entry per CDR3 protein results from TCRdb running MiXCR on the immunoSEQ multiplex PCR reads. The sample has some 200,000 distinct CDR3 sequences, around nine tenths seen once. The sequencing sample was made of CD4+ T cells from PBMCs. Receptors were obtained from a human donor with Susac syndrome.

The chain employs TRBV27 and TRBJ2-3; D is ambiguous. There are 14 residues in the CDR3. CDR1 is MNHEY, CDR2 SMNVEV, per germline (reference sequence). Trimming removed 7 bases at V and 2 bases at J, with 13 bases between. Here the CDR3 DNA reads TGTGCCAGCAAGCAAAATGGAAACACAGATACGCAGTATTTT. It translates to CASKQNGNTDTQYF.

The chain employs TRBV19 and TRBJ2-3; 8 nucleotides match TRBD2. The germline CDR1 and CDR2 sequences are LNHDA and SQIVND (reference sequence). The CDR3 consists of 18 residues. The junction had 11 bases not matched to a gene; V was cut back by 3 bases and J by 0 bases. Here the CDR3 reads CASSMRAGVSISTDTQYF. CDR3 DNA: TGTGCCAGTAGTATGCGAGCGGGAGTGTCAATTAGCACAGATACGCAGTATTTT. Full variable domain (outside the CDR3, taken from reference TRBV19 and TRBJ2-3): DGGITQSPKYLFRKEGQNVTLSCEQNLNHDAMYWYRQDPGQGLRLIYYSQIVNDFQKGDIAEGYSVSREKKESFPLTVTSAQKNPTAFYLCASSMRAGVSISTDTQYFGPGTRLTVL.

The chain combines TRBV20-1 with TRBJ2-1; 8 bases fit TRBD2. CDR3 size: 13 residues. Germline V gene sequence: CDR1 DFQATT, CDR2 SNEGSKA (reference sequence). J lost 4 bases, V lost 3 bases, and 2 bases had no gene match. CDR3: CSASVAGYNEQFF. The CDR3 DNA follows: TGCAGTGCTAGCGTAGCGGGATACAATGAGCAGTTCTTC.

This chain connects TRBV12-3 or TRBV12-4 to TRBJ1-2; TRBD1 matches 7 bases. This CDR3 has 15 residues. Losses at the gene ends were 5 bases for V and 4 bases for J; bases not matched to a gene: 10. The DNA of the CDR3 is TGTGCCAGCAGTGGGACAGACCAATTTTTCTATGGCTACACCTTC. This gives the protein CASSGTDQFFYGYTF.

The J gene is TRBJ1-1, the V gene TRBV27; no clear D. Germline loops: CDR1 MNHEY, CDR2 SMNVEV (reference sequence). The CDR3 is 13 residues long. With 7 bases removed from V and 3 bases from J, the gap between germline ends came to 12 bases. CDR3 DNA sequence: TGTGCCAGCAAAATTCACGGTGACACTGAAGCTTTCTTT. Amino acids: CASKIHGDTEAFF.

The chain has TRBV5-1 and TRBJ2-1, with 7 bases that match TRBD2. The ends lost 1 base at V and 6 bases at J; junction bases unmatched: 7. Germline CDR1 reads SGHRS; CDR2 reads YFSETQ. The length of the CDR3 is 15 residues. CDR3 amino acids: CASSLRLWEGNEQFF. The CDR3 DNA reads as TGCGCCAGCAGCTTGAGATTATGGGAGGGCAATGAGCAGTTCTTC. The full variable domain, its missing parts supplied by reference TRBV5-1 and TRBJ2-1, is KAGVTQTPRYLIKTRGQQVTLSCSPISGHRSVSWYQQTPGQGLQFLFEYFSETQRNKGNFPGRFSGRQFSNSRSEMNVSTLELGDSALYLCASSLRLWEGNEQFFGPGTRLTVL.

The CDR3 region has the DNA TGTGCCAGCAGTGAGGAGGGGAGCACTGAAGCTTTCTTT. Translated, it gives CASSEEGSTEAFF. V gene TRBV2 combines with J gene TRBJ1-1; maybe TRBD1 (5 bases). The V end lost 3 bases, the J end lost 4 bases, and 9 bases lay between the germline ends. The CDR3 covers 13 residues. In germline, CDR1 is SNHLY, CDR2 FYNNEI.

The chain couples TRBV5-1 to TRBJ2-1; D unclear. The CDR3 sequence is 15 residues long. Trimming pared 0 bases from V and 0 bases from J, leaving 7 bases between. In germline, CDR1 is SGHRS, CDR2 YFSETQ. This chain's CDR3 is CASSLEVRSYNEQFF. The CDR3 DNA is TGCGCCAGCAGCTTGGAGGTCCGCTCCTACAATGAGCAGTTCTTC.

The CDR3 DNA reads TGTGCCAGCAGTCGTGACAATGCCTTAGGATACAATGAGCAGTTCTTC. It encodes CASSRDNALGYNEQFF. V and J are TRBV6-2 or TRBV6-3 and TRBJ2-1; D ambiguous. Germline lookup yields CDR1 MNHEY and CDR2 SVGEGT. The CDR3 length is 16 residues. Trimming took off 5 bases at V and 4 bases at J, with 18 bases between the two ends.

The CDR3 region is CSDPGDEKLFF. In nucleotides, the CDR3 is TGCAGCGACCCAGGGGATGAAAAACTGTTTTTT. The chain is built from TRBV29-1 and TRBJ1-4, with D possibly matching TRBD1 (6 bases). V was clipped by 7 bases and J by 6 bases, with 9 bases between them. There are 11 residues in the CDR3. Germline V gives CDR1 SQVTM, CDR2 ANQGSEA.

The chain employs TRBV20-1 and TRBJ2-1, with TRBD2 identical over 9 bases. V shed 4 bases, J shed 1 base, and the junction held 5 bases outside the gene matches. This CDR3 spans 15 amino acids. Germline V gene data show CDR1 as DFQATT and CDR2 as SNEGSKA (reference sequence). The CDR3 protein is CSAILAGDSYNEQFF. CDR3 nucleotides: TGCAGTGCTATCTTAGCGGGGGATTCCTACAATGAGCAGTTCTTC.

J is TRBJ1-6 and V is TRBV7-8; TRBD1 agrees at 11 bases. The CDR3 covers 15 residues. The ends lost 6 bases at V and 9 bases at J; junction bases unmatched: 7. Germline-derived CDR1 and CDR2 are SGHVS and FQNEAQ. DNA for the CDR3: TGTGCCAGCAGTCAACTCGGACAGGGGGCTTCACCCCTCCACTTT. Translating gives CASSQLGQGASPLHF. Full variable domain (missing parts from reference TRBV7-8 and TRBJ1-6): GAGVSQSPRYKVAKRGQDVALRCDPISGHVSLFWYQQALGQGPEFLTYFQNEAQLDKSGLPSDRFFAERPEGSVSTLKIQRTQQEDSAVYLCASSQLGQGASPLHFGNGTRLTVT.